This TCR beta chain was documented in a study of memory CD8 T cells in hepatitis C reinfection. Study-level information: Late/post reinfection sampling occurred 12 to 24 weeks after detected reinfection. General study findings and limits: Only a handful of donors prevented definitive conclusions about public clonotypes.

The time point denotes: late/post reinfection, 12 to 24 weeks after detection. The sorted cells went straight to TCR sequencing with no prior in vitro expansion. People who inject drugs from Montreal's HEPCO study were the donors. Total naive CD8 T cells were sorted as viable CD3+ CD8+ CD45RO- cells from a couple of donors. Comments on this clone: Its antigen remains unknown.

Measured with immunoSEQ multiplex PCR; TCRdb has only the in-frame clones, and not every one. The sample lists 46,000 or so clones, 89% occurring once. The germline gives CDR1 SGDLS, CDR2 YYNGEE. The CDR3 length is 19 residues. V shed 3 bases and J 1 base; nucleotides not matched to a gene: 14. This chain connects TRBV9 to TRBJ2-3, with 10 bases identical to TRBD2. Sequenced sample: naive CD8+ T cells sorted from blood. The TCR was taken from a man aged 18 to 30 with hepatitis C virus infection. The DNA for the CDR3 is TGTGCCAGCAGCGCCCCCGGTGACCTACTAGCGGGACGCACAGATACGCAGTATTTT. It codes for CASSAPGDLLAGRTDTQYF. Looking up the rest from reference TRBV9 and TRBJ2-3 gives the full variable domain: DSGVTQTPKHLITATGQRVTLRCSPRSGDLSVYWYQQSLDQGLQFLIQYYNGEERAKGNILERFSAQQFPDLHSELNLSSLELGDSALYFCASSAPGDLLAGRTDTQYFGPGTRLTVL.